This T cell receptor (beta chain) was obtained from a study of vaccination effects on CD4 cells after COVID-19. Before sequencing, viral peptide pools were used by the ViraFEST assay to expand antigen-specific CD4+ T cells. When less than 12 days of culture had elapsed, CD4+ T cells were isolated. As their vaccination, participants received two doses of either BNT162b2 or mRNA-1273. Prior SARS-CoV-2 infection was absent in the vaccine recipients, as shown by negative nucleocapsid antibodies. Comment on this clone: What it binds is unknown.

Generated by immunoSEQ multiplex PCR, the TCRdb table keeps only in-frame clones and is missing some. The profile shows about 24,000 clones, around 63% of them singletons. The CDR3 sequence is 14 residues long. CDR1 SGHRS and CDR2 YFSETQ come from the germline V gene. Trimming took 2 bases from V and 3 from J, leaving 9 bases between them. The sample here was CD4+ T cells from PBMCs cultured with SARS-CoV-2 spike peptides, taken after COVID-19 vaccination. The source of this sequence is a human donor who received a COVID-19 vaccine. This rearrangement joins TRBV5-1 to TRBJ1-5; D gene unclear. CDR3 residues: CASSLTGFNQPQHF. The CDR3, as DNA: TGCGCCAGCAGCTTAACGGGGTTCAATCAGCCCCAGCATTTT. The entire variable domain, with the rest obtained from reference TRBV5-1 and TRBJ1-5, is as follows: KAGVTQTPRYLIKTRGQQVTLSCSPISGHRSVSWYQQTPGQGLQFLFEYFSETQRNKGNFPGRFSGRQFSNSRSEMNVSTLELGDSALYLCASSLTGFNQPQHFGDGTRLSIL.